The 27 T cell receptor beta chains given below trace back to one sample, sequenced in a study of shared clonotypes between healthy human individuals (dated by TCRdb to about 2020). CD8 naive samples were CD45RO-negative cells positively selected for CCR7, giving a CD45RA+CCR7+ population that excluded TemRA cells. Libraries were prepared through the immunoSEQ multiplex PCR assay. The clones in this table, taken by TCRdb from immuneACCESS, are in-frame only. Not every clone is retained; where verified, under half of the shortfall comes from an unresolved V gene, and the cause of the rest is unknown. In all, the sample holds about 2.1 million clones, and just under 95% of those were seen once. The top ten clonotypes cover less than 2% of the sample. Source material: naive CD8+ T cells from PBMCs. In light of the paper, this sample's cell subset or site label describes: CD45RA+CCR7+. The receptors were gathered from a man aged 18 to 30 in good health. Some clones in this sample may be carry-over from other donors' samples.

This chain links TRBV18 with TRBJ2-2, with 10 bases aligning to TRBD1. V lost 3 bases to trimming and J lost 9 bases; unmatched junction nucleotides: 7. The germline gives CDR1 KGHSH, CDR2 LQKENI. The CDR3 length is 15 residues. CDR3 coding DNA: TGTGCCAGCTCACCGGGGACAGGGGAGCGGCGGGAGCTGTTTTTT. Translation: CASSPGTGERRELFF.

This clone was detected a few times. This chain joins TRBV5-4 and TRBJ2-1; 8 nucleotides line up with TRBD1. The CDR3 spans 17 residues. Losses at the gene ends were 4 bases for V and 5 bases for J; bases not matched to a gene: 14. Germline CDR1 reads SGHNT; CDR2 reads YYREEE (reference sequence). The CDR3 nucleotides read TGTGCCAGCAGCCTACCGACCGGGACAGGTCGCCACAATGAGCAGTTCTTC. Translating gives CASSLPTGTGRHNEQFF.

The V call is TRBV6-6, the J call TRBJ2-7; D is undetermined. The CDR3 loop spans 12 amino acids. The V gene's germline CDR1 is MNHNY and CDR2 SVGAGI (reference sequence). V lost 7 bases and J 3 bases, leaving 10 bases between the germline ends. Written as DNA, the CDR3 is TGTGCCAGCACCCAGACCTTCTACGAGCAGTACTTC. It yields the protein CASTQTFYEQYF.

Concerning this clone: Other DNA variants within this sample encode the same CDR3. The rearrangement uses TRBV11-2 and TRBJ2-7; 9 nucleotides match TRBD2. Germline values: CDR1 SGHAT, CDR2 FQNNGV. CDR3 length equals 15 residues. V lost 5 bases and J lost 1; bases outside the gene matches: 6. CDR3 nucleotide sequence: TGTGCCAGCAGCCTACTAGCGGGTGAGTCCTACGAGCAGTACTTC. It specifies CASSLLAGESYEQYF.

The chain has TRBV7-9 and TRBJ2-1, with D perhaps TRBD2 (6 bases). CDR3 length: 12 residues. V was cut by 7 bases and J by 9 bases, with 13 bases left in between. The germline V gene encodes CDR1 SEHNR and CDR2 FQNEAQ (reference sequence). The CDR3 region has the DNA TGTGCCAGCAACCCCGGAGGGCCTGAGCAGTTCTTC. Its translation is CASNPGGPEQFF.

This clone was observed once. The V gene is TRBV25-1, the J gene TRBJ1-1, with D uncertain. Germline loops: CDR1 MGHDK, CDR2 SYGVNS. This CDR3 is built from 15 residues. Trimming removed 0 bases at V and 4 bases at J, with 12 bases between. CDR3: CASSEYLRDVTEAFF. In nucleotides, the CDR3 is TGTGCCAGCAGTGAATACTTGCGGGATGTCACTGAAGCTTTCTTT.

The chain uses TRBV29-1 and TRBJ2-1; the D gene is possibly TRBD2 (5 bases). V was trimmed by 6 bases and J by 1 base, leaving 13 bases between them. The germline V gene has CDR1 SQVTM and CDR2 ANQGSEA. CDR3 length equals 14 residues. CDR3 coding DNA: TGCAGCGTCGAGGGTTATCGATCCTACAATGAGCAGTTCTTC. This encodes CSVEGYRSYNEQFF.

The V and J genes are TRBV19 and TRBJ1-2; tentatively, D is TRBD1 (5 bases). Germline V gene data show CDR1 as LNHDA and CDR2 as SQIVND (reference sequence). The CDR3 is 16 residues long. With 6 bases removed from V and 3 bases from J, the gap between germline ends came to 20 bases. Here the CDR3 DNA reads TGTGCCAGTAGGTACTTGAGGGACCGGGCGGACTATGGCTACACCTTC. It specifies CASRYLRDRADYGYTF. Supplemented by reference TRBV19 and TRBJ1-2, the full variable domain reads DGGITQSPKYLFRKEGQNVTLSCEQNLNHDAMYWYRQDPGQGLRLIYYSQIVNDFQKGDIAEGYSVSREKKESFPLTVTSAQKNPTAFYLCASRYLRDRADYGYTFGSGTRLTVV.

For this clone: Other nucleotide sequences in the sample specify the same CDR3. This rearrangement joins TRBV7-9 to TRBJ2-7; 9 positions agree with TRBD2. The CDR3 is 12 residues long. V was clipped by 4 bases and J by 6 bases; unmatched bases: 1. CDR1 is SEHNR, CDR2 FQNEAQ, per germline (reference sequence). CDR3 residues: CASSSAGGEQYF. Here the CDR3 DNA reads TGTGCCAGCAGCTCAGCGGGGGGCGAGCAGTACTTC.

J is TRBJ1-2 and V is TRBV27, with 12 nucleotides matching TRBD1. Germline CDR1 is MNHEY and CDR2 is SMNVEV (reference sequence). Trimming removed 0 bases from V and 7 bases from J; junction bases left unmatched: 9. CDR3 length equals 17 residues. The chain's CDR3 is CASSLSWDRGRLSGYTF. The CDR3 DNA sequence: TGTGCCAGCAGTTTATCGTGGGACAGGGGGCGTCTATCTGGCTACACCTTC.

The chain combines TRBV4-1 with TRBJ2-7; no reliable D call. The CDR3 spans 16 residues. V lost 1 base, J lost 2 bases, and 15 bases lay in between. Germline CDR1 MGHRA, CDR2 YSYEKL. The chain's CDR3 is CASSQALGGFTYEQYF. In nucleotides, the CDR3 is TGCGCCAGCAGCCAAGCACTGGGTGGATTCACCTACGAGCAGTACTTC.

J is TRBJ2-1 and V is TRBV27; the D gene could be TRBD1 or TRBD2 (7 bases each). Trimming shortened V by 7 bases and J by 2 bases, and 27 bases separated the two germline ends. Germline CDR1 is MNHEY and CDR2 is SMNVEV (reference sequence). The length of the CDR3 is 19 residues. CDR3 sequence: CASIGPPGFRGGAYNEQFF. The CDR3 nucleotides are TGTGCCAGCATCGGCCCACCGGGGTTCAGGGGGGGAGCCTACAATGAGCAGTTCTTC.

Notes on this clone: Other DNA sequences from this sample encode an identical CDR3 as well. V is TRBV9 and J is TRBJ2-3; tentative D call: TRBD1 (6 bases). Germline lookup yields CDR1 SGDLS and CDR2 YYNGEE. CDR3 size: 15 residues. Trimming took 3 bases from V and 0 from J, leaving 11 bases between them. The CDR3 sequence: CASSEGVSSTDTQYF. DNA of the CDR3: TGTGCCAGCAGCGAGGGGGTTTCTAGCACAGATACGCAGTATTTT.

V and J are TRBV29-1 and TRBJ2-7, with no clear D. The CDR3 sequence is 11 residues long. Germline assignment: CDR1 SQVTM and CDR2 ANQGSEA. Between the trimmed V and J ends, which lost 7 bases and 6 bases, there was a span of 13 bases. The CDR3 sequence: CSAGSVIEQYF. In DNA form, the CDR3 reads TGCAGCGCCGGGTCTGTTATCGAGCAGTACTTC.

The count of this clone is one. The V call is TRBV19, the J call TRBJ2-7, with D possibly matching TRBD1 (6 bases). Trimming removed 5 bases at V and 5 bases at J, with 19 bases between. Germline CDR1 is LNHDA and CDR2 is SQIVND (reference sequence). The CDR3 extends over 15 amino acids. The CDR3 sequence is CASSPRRGGGNEQYF. As DNA, the CDR3 is TGTGCCAGTAGTCCCCGCCGAGGGGGTGGGAACGAGCAGTACTTC.

The rearrangement joins TRBV30 to TRBJ1-5; D is uncertain. V gave up 0 bases and J gave up 0 bases, with 9 bases separating them. This CDR3 spans 15 amino acids. Germline CDR1 GTSNPN, CDR2 SVGIG (reference sequence). The CDR3 DNA reads TGTGCCTGGAGTGTAACATCCATTAGCAATCAGCCCCAGCATTTT. Translated, it gives CAWSVTSISNQPQHF.

The rearrangement links TRBV30 to TRBJ1-2, with D uncertain. Germline V gene data show CDR1 as GTSNPN and CDR2 as SVGIG (reference sequence). This CDR3 spans 14 amino acids. With 0 bases removed from V and 6 bases from J, the gap between germline ends came to 14 bases. The CDR3 here is CAWSVRGVQDGYTF. The CDR3 DNA is TGTGCCTGGAGTGTACGCGGGGTCCAGGATGGCTACACCTTC. Based on the CDR3 plus reference TRBV30 and TRBJ1-2, the full variable domain is SQTIHQWPATLVQPVGSPLSLECTVEGTSNPNLYWYRQAAGRGLQLLFYSVGIGQISSEVPQNLSASRPQDRQFILSSKKLLLSDSGFYLCAWSVRGVQDGYTFGSGTRLTVV.

The rearrangement links TRBV5-1 to TRBJ2-7; possibly TRBD1 for D (6 bases). Germline lookup yields CDR1 SGHRS and CDR2 YFSETQ. V lost 0 bases, J lost 0 bases, and 19 bases lay in between. CDR3 size: 18 residues. CDR3 in amino acids: CASSLAVLGQGISYEQYF. The CDR3 bases are TGCGCCAGCAGCTTGGCTGTTTTGGGCCAGGGGATCTCCTACGAGCAGTACTTC.

This rearrangement joins TRBV28 to TRBJ2-5, with D unresolved. Germline V CDR1 and CDR2: MDHEN, SYDVKM. V dropped 5 bases and J dropped 0 bases, with 13 bases sitting between them. CDR3 length: 15 residues. Here the CDR3 DNA reads TGTGCCAGCAGTCCACCGACGGTGTACCAAGAGACCCAGTACTTC. Translation: CASSPPTVYQETQYF.

The chain joins TRBV5-1 to TRBJ2-7, with a tentative D call TRBD2 (5 bases). V was trimmed by 5 bases and J by 3 bases, leaving 21 bases between them. This CDR3 comprises 16 residues. Germline V gene lookup returns CDR1 SGHRS and CDR2 YFSETQ. CDR3 sequence: CASRRTALDSSYEQYF. Written as DNA, the CDR3 is TGCGCCAGCAGACGTACAGCCTTGGACTCCAGCTACGAGCAGTACTTC.

V is TRBV5-4 and J is TRBJ2-1; D is perhaps TRBD2 (5 bases). Per the germline V gene, CDR1 is SGHNT and CDR2 is YYREEE (reference sequence). CDR3 length: 12 amino acids. V was cut by 4 bases and J by 9 bases, with 11 bases left in between. CDR3 amino acids: CASSARGPEQFF. CDR3 DNA: TGTGCCAGCAGCGCCAGAGGGCCTGAGCAGTTCTTC.

This chain links TRBV19 with TRBJ2-2; TRBD2 is a possible D gene (7 bases). The germline V gene encodes CDR1 LNHDA and CDR2 SQIVND (reference sequence). The CDR3 loop spans 16 amino acids. V was shortened by 0 bases and J by 7 bases, with 15 bases between the two germline ends. The CDR3: CASSIDFTGRVGELFF. The CDR3 DNA follows: TGTGCCAGTAGTATAGATTTCACAGGGAGGGTCGGGGAGCTGTTTTTT. Filled out from reference TRBV19 and TRBJ2-2, the complete variable domain reads DGGITQSPKYLFRKEGQNVTLSCEQNLNHDAMYWYRQDPGQGLRLIYYSQIVNDFQKGDIAEGYSVSREKKESFPLTVTSAQKNPTAFYLCASSIDFTGRVGELFFGEGSRLTVL.

CDR3 sequence: CASSPRTGAPTGETQYF. The DNA of the CDR3 is TGTGCCAGCAGCCCACGGACAGGGGCCCCCACCGGAGAGACCCAGTACTTC. The V call is TRBV7-6, the J call TRBJ2-5; 9 nucleotides line up with TRBD1. Germline V gene data show CDR1 as SGHVS and CDR2 as FNYEAQ. The J segment lost 4 bases and the V segment lost 5 bases, leaving 14 bases of the junction unmatched. This CDR3 comprises 17 residues.

Note on this clone: This may stem from a read error, because a much larger clone lies one nucleotide away. This chain joins TRBV28 and TRBJ2-7, with D unclear. From germline, CDR1 is MDHEN and CDR2 SYDVKM. This CDR3 has 13 residues. V was trimmed by 4 bases and J by 0 bases, leaving 7 bases between them. For the CDR3, the DNA is TGTGCCAGCAGTTCGGGCAGCTCCTACGAGCAGTACTTC. Translation gives CASSSGSSYEQYF.

In DNA form, the CDR3 reads TGTGCCAGCAGTTTCGCTCTCCCAGGAGGCGAGCAGTACTTC. Translating it yields CASSFALPGGEQYF. This chain connects TRBV28 to TRBJ2-7; possible D gene TRBD2, 5 bases. This CDR3 has 14 residues. V shed 3 bases and J shed 6 bases, with 15 bases lying between them. CDR1 is MDHEN and CDR2 is SYDVKM in the germline V gene.

The sample holds a few counts of this clone. The chain recombines TRBV19 with TRBJ1-4, with D unresolved. The V and J ends lost 7 bases and 8 bases respectively, with 14 bases between them. The length of the CDR3 is 13 residues. CDR1 and CDR2 from the germline V gene are LNHDA and SQIVND (reference sequence). CDR3 nucleotide sequence: TGTGCCAGTACCCCGCGGTCCGTAGAAAAACTGTTTTTT. As protein: CASTPRSVEKLFF.

The rearrangement uses TRBV5-4 and TRBJ1-1; the match to TRBD1 covers 7 bases. V trimming: 4 bases; J trimming: 0 bases; junction bases outside the gene matches: 18. This CDR3 has 19 amino acids. Germline V lookup: CDR1 SGHNT, CDR2 YYREEE (reference sequence). The CDR3 DNA reads as TGTGCCAGCAGCCTCCGCGACCCCGGGACAGCGCGACTGAACACTGAAGCTTTCTTT. As protein: CASSLRDPGTARLNTEAFF.